The 5 T cell receptor beta chains below all came from one sample that was sequenced in a study of shared clonotypes between healthy human individuals. Profiling relied on immunoSEQ multiplex PCR, and the TCRdb table lists in-frame clones only, not all of them. Of 2 million to 2.5 million clones listed, just under 95% were seen once; the top ten hold around 0.38%. The sample was naive CD4+ T cells from PBMCs. Subset described: CD45RA+ positively selected. The receptors come from a man younger than 35 in good health. Some clones in this sample may be carry-over from other donors' samples.

V gene TRBV7-2 combines with J gene TRBJ2-7; D is possibly TRBD2 (6 bases). CDR1 SGHTA and CDR2 FQGNSA come from the germline V gene. The V and J ends lost 1 base and 4 bases respectively, with 14 bases between them. This CDR3 region has 15 residues. The CDR3 DNA reads TGTGCCAGCAGCTTAGAGGCAGGGAGGATTTACGAGCAGTACTTC. It codes for CASSLEAGRIYEQYF.

The V gene is TRBV7-3, the J gene TRBJ2-5; maybe TRBD2 (6 bases). In germline, CDR1 is SGHTA, CDR2 FQGTGA. The CDR3 consists of 14 residues. Trimming stripped 3 bases from V and 3 bases from J, with 11 bases between. The CDR3 is CASSLVGGKETQYF. The CDR3 DNA reads TGTGCCAGCAGCTTGGTCGGAGGGAAAGAGACCCAGTACTTC.

V and J are TRBV5-1 and TRBJ2-1; 7 nucleotides agree with TRBD1. The CDR3 is made up of 15 amino acids. The V gene end was trimmed by 6 bases and the J gene end by 0 bases; junction bases not matched to a gene: 6. Germline V gives CDR1 SGHRS, CDR2 YFSETQ. The CDR3 DNA is TGCGCCAGCACCCTGACAGGGAACTCCTACAATGAGCAGTTCTTC. As protein: CASTLTGNSYNEQFF.

V gene TRBV4-1 combines with J gene TRBJ2-7; possible D gene TRBD1, 5 bases. CDR1 and CDR2 from the germline V gene are MGHRA and YSYEKL. The CDR3 contains 13 residues. The V end lost 0 bases, the J end lost 6 bases, and 9 bases lay between the germline ends. The CDR3 DNA reads as TGCGCCAGCAGCCAAGATGACAGCCGCGAGCAGTACTTC. Its protein product is CASSQDDSREQYF.

The V and J genes are TRBV29-1 and TRBJ2-1, with no clear D. Trimming pared 5 bases from V and 0 bases from J, leaving 20 bases between. The CDR3 consists of 17 residues. CDR1 and CDR2 from the germline V gene are SQVTM and ANQGSEA. CDR3 coding DNA: TGCAGCGTTCATAAGTCAGTGACTTTAAGCTCCTACAATGAGCAGTTCTTC. Its translation: CSVHKSVTLSSYNEQFF.